This T cell receptor beta chain derives from a study of blood T cell repertoires in COVID-19. Across the study: The United States, Italy and Spain provided the acute and convalescent COVID-19 samples. T cells, B-cell-depleted T cells, or PBMCs supplied cDNA or gDNA.

Original processing methods: Counts of nucleated cells, estimated from reference gene primer amplification, were obtained. This table comes from immunoSEQ multiplex PCR, and its TCRdb copy is limited to in-frame clones, with some not included. V, J and clone size reflect that table, while D and trimming were determined from the DNA. The table includes roughly 63,000 clones, 74% detected once. This clone was observed at least ten times. J gave up 0 bases and V 2 bases, and 7 bases lay outside the gene matches. The CDR3 runs to 18 residues. Germline CDR1 is SGHRS and CDR2 is YFSETQ. The J gene is TRBJ2-4, the V gene TRBV5-1, with 11 positions matching TRBD1. Sample: peripheral blood. The sequence came from an elderly woman with acute or convalescent COVID-19. Written as DNA, the CDR3 is TGCGCCAGCAGCTTTGATCCGGGACAGGGGGTAGCCAAAAACATTCAGTACTTC. Translation gives CASSFDPGQGVAKNIQYF.